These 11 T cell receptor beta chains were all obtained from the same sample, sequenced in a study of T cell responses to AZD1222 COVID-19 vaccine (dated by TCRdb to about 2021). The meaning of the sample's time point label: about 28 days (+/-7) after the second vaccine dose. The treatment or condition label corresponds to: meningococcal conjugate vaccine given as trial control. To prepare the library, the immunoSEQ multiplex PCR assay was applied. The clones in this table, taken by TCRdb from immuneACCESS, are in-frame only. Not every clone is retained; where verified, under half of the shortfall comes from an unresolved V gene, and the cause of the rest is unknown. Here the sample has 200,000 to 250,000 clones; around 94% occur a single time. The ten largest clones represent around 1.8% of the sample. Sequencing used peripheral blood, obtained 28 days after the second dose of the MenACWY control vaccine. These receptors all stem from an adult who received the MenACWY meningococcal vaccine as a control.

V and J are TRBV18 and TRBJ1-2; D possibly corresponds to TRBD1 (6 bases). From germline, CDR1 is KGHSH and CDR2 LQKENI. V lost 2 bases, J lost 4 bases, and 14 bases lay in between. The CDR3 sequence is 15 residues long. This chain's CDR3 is CASSPEQGSVYGYTF. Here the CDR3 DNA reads TGTGCCAGCTCACCAGAACAGGGCTCGGTCTATGGCTACACCTTC.

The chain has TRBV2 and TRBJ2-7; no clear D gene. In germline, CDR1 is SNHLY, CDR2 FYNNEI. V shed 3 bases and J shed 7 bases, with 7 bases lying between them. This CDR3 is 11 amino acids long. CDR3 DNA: TGTGCCAGCAGTGACGTCGGGGAGCAGTACTTC. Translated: CASSDVGEQYF.

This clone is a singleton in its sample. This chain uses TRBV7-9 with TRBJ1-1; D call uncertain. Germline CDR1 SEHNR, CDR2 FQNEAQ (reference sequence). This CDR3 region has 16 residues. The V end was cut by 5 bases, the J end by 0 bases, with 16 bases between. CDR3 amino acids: CASSPGENIMNTEAFF. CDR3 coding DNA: TGTGCCAGCAGCCCCGGGGAGAATATCATGAACACTGAAGCTTTCTTT.

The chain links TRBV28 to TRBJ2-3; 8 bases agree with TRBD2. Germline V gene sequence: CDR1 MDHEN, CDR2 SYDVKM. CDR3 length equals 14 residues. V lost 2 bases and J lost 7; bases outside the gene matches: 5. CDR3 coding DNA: TGTGCCAGCAGTTTAGTCGGGACTAGTAATACGCAGTATTTT. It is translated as CASSLVGTSNTQYF.

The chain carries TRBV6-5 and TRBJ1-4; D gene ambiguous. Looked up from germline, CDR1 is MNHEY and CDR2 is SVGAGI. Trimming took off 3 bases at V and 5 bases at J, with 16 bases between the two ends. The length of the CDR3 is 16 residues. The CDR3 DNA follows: TGTGCCAGCAGTTATGGGCCGGGGAGCGGGAATGAAAAACTGTTTTTT. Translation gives CASSYGPGSGNEKLFF.

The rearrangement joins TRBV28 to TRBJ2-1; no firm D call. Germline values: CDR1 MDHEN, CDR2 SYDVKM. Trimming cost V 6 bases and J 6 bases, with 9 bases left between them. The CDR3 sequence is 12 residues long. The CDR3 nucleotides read TGTGCCAGCAGGCTCCGGGCCAATGAGCAGTTCTTC. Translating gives CASRLRANEQFF.

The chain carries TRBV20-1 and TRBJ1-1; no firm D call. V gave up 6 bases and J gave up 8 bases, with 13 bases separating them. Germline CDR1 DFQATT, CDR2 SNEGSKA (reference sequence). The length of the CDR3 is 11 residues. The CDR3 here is CSADTDEEAFF. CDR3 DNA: TGCAGTGCAGATACGGATGAGGAAGCTTTCTTT.

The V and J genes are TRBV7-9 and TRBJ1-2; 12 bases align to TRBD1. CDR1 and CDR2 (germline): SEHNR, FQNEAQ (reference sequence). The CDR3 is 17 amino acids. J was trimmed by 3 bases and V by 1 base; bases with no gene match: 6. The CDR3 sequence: CASSLEGTGGAHYGYTF. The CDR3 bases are TGTGCCAGCAGCTTAGAAGGGACAGGGGGCGCTCACTATGGCTACACCTTC.

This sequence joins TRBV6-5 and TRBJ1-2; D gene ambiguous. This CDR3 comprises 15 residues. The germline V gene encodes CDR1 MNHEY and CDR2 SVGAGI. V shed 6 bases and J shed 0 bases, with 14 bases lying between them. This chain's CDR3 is CASSSTRRANYGYTF. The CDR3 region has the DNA TGTGCCAGCAGCAGCACCAGGCGAGCTAACTATGGCTACACCTTC.

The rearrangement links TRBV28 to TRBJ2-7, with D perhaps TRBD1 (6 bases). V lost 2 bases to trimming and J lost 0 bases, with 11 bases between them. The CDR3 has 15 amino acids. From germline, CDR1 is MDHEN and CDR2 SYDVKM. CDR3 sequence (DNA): TGTGCCAGCAGTTTAGGTGGGACAATCTCCTACGAGCAGTACTTC. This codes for CASSLGGTISYEQYF.

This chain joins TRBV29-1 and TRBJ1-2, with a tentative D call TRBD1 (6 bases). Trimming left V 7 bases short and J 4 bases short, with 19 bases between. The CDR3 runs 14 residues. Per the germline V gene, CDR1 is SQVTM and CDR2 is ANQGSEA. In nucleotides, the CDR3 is TGCAGCGCCACGACAGGCTCCGGGATCTATGGCTACACCTTC. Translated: CSATTGSGIYGYTF.